The text below deals with one T cell receptor (beta chain). Original methodology: How many nucleated cells were present was estimated from reference gene primer amplification. Clones were sequenced by immunoSEQ multiplex PCR, and TCRdb holds only the in-frame ones, with some missing. The V and J calls and clone size are taken from that table; D and trimming were inferred from the DNA. The sample has 95,000 to 110,000 clones, 85% to 95% seen once; the top ten hold roughly 1.2%. This record comes from a study of blood T cell repertoires in COVID-19. Study-wide context: PBMCs, B-cell-depleted T cells, or T cells were the source of the cDNA or gDNA that made up the material.

The length of the CDR3 is 15 residues. The V gene end was trimmed by 7 bases and the J gene end by 2 bases; junction bases not matched to a gene: 10. Germline lookup yields CDR1 SGHTA and CDR2 FQGNSA. The gene calls are TRBV7-2 and TRBJ1-1, with 7 nucleotides matching TRBD1. The sample was peripheral blood. This receptor was taken from a woman aged 25 to 45 with acute or convalescent COVID-19. CDR3 in amino acids: CASTVYTGANTEAFF. The CDR3, as DNA: TGTGCCAGCACCGTATATACAGGGGCTAACACTGAAGCTTTCTTT.